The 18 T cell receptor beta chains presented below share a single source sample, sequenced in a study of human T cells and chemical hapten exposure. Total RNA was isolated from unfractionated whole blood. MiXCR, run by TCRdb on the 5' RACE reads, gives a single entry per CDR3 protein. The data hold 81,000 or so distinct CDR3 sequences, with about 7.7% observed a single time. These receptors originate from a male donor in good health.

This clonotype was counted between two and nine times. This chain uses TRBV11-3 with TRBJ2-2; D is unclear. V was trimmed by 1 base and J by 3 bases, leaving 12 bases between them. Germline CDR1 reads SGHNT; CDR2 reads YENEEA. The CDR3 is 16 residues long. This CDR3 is CASSLGFLRDTGELFF. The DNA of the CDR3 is TGTGCCAGCAGCTTAGGGTTCTTGCGAGACACCGGGGAGCTGTTTTTT. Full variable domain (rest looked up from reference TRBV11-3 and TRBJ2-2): EAGVVQSPRYKIIEKKQPVAFWCNPISGHNTLYWYLQNLGQGPELLIRYENEEAVDDSQLPKDRFSAERLKGVDSTLKIQPAELGDSAVYLCASSLGFLRDTGELFFGEGSRLTVL.

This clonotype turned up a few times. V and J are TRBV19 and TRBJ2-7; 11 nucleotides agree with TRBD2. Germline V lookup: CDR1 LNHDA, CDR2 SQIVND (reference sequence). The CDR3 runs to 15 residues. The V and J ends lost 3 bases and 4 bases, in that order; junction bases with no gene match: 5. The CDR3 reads CASSMSLAGGYEQYF. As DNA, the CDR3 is TGTGCCAGTAGTATGAGCCTAGCGGGGGGTTACGAGCAGTACTTC.

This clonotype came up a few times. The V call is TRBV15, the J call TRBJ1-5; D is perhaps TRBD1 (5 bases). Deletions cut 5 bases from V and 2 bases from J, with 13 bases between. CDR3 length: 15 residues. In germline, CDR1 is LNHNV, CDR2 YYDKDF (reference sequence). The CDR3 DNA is TGTGCCACCAGCTCATCAGGGCAGGGCAATCAGCCCCAGCATTTT. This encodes CATSSSGQGNQPQHF.

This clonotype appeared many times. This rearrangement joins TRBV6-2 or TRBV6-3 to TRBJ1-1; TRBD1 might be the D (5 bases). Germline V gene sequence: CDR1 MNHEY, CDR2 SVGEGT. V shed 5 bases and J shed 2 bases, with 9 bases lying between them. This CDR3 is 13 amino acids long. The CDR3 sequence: CASSRDPNTEAFF. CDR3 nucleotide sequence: TGTGCCAGCAGTCGGGACCCTAACACTGAAGCTTTCTTT.

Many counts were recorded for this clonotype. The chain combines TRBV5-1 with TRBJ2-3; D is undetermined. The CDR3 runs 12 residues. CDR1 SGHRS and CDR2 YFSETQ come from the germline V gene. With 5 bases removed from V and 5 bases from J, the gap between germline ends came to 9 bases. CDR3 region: CASSNPVDTQYF. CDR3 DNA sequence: TGCGCCAGCAGTAACCCGGTAGATACGCAGTATTTT.

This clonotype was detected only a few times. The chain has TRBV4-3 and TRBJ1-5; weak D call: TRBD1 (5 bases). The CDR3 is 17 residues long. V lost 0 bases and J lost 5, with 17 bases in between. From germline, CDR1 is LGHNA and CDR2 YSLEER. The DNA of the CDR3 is TGCGCCAGCAGCCAAGATAGCAGGGACTTACGCTATCAGCCCCAGCATTTT. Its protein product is CASSQDSRDLRYQPQHF.

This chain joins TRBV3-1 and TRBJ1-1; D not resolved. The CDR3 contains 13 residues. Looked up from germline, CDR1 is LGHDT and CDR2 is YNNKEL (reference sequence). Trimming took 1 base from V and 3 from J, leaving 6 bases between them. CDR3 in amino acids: CASSQVRYTEAFF. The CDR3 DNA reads TGTGCCAGCAGCCAAGTCCGTTACACTGAAGCTTTCTTT. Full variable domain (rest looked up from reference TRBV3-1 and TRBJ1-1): DTAVSQTPKYLVTQMGNDKSIKCEQNLGHDTMYWYKQDSKKFLKIMFSYNNKELIINETVPNRFSPKSPDKAHLNLHINSLELGDSAVYFCASSQVRYTEAFFGQGTRLTVV.

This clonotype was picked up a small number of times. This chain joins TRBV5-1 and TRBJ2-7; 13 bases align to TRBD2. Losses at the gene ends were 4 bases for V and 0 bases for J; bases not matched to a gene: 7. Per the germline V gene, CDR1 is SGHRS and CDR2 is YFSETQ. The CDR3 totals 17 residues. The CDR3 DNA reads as TGCGCCAGCAGCGCGGGACTAGCGGGACCCAACTCCTACGAGCAGTACTTC. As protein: CASSAGLAGPNSYEQYF.

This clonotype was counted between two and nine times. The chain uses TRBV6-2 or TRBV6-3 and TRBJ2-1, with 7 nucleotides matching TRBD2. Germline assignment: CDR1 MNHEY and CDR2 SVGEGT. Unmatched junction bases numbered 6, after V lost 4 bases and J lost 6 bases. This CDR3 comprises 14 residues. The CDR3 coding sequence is TGTGCCAGCAGTTGGGGGGGACTCCCCAATGAGCAGTTCTTC. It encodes CASSWGGLPNEQFF.

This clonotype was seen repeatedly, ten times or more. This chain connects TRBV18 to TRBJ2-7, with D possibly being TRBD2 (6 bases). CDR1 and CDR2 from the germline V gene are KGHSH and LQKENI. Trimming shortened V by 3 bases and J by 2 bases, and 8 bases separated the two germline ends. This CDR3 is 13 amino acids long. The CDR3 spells CASSPSGAYEQYF. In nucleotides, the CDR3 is TGTGCCAGCTCACCTTCGGGGGCCTACGAGCAGTACTTC. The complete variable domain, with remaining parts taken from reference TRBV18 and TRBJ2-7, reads NAGVMQNPRHLVRRRGQEARLRCSPMKGHSHVYWYRQLPEEGLKFMVYLQKENIIDESGMPKERFSAEFPKEGPSILRIQQVVRGDSAAYFCASSPSGAYEQYFGPGTRLTVT.

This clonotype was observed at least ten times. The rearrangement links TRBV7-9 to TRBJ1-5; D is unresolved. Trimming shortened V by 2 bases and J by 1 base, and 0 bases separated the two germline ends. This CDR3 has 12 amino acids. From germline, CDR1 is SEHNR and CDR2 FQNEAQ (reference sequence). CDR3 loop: CASSLSNQPQHF. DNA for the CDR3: TGTGCCAGCAGCTTAAGCAATCAGCCCCAGCATTTT.

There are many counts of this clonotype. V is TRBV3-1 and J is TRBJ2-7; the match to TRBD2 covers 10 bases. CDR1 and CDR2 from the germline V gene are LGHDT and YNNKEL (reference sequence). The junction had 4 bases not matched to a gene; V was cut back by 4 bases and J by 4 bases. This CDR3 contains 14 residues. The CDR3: CASSPASGSYEQYF. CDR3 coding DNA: TGTGCCAGCAGCCCGGCTAGCGGGAGTTACGAGCAGTACTTC.

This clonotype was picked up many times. CDR3 in amino acids: CASSSLTGSSYNSPLHF. CDR3 bases: TGTGCCAGCTCATCCCTGACAGGGAGCTCCTATAATTCACCCCTCCACTTT. The chain couples TRBV18 to TRBJ1-6, with TRBD1 matching 7 bases. CDR3 size: 17 residues. Germline V gives CDR1 KGHSH, CDR2 LQKENI. V shed 5 bases, J shed 0 bases, and the junction held 7 bases outside the gene matches.

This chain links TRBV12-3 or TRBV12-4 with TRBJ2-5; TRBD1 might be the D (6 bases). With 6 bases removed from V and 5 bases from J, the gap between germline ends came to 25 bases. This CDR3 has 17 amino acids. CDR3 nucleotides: TGTGCCAGCAGCTTCCGACGGACGAACAGGGATAGGGAGACCCAGTACTTC. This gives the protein CASSFRRTNRDRETQYF.

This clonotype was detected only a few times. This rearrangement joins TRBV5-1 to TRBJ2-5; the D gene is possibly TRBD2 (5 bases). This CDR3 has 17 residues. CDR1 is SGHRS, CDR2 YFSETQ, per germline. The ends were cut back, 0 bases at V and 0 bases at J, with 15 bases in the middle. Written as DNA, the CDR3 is TGCGCCAGCAGCTTGGGAGACACTAGGCCGAACCAAGAGACCCAGTACTTC. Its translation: CASSLGDTRPNQETQYF.

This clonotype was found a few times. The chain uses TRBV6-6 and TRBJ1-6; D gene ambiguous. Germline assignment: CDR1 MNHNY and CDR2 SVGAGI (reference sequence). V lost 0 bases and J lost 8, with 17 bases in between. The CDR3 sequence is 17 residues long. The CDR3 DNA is TGTGCCAGCAGTTACTCGGCAGGCCAGTCCAGGTATTCACCCCTCCACTTT. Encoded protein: CASSYSAGQSRYSPLHF.

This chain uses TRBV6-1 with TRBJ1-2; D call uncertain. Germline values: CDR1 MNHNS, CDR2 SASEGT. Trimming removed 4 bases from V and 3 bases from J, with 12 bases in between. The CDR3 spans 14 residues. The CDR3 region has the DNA TGTGCCAGCAGTGGTCTGACACCATACTATGGCTACACCTTC. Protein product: CASSGLTPYYGYTF.

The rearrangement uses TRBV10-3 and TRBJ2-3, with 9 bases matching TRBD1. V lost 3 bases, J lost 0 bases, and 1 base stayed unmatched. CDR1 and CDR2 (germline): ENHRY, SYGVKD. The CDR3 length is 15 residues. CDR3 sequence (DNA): TGTGCCATCAGTGACGGGACAGGGAGCACAGATACGCAGTATTTT. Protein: CAISDGTGSTDTQYF.